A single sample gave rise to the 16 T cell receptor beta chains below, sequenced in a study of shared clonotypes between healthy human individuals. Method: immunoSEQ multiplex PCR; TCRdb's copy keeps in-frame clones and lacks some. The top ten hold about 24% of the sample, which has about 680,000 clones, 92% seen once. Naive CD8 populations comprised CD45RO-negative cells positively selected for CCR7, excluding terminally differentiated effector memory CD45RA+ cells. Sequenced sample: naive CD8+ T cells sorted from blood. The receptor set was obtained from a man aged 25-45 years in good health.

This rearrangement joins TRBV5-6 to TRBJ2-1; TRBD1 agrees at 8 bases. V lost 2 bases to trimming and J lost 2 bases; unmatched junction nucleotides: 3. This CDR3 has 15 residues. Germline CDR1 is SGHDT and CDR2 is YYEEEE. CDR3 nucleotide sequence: TGTGCCAGCAGCTTAGTACAGGGGGCCTACAATGAGCAGTTCTTC. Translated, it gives CASSLVQGAYNEQFF. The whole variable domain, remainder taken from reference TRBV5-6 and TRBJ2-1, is DAGVTQSPTHLIKTRGQQVTLRCSPKSGHDTVSWYQQALGQGPQFIFQYYEEEERQRGNFPDRFSGHQFPNYSSELNVNALLLGDSALYLCASSLVQGAYNEQFFGPGTRLTVL.

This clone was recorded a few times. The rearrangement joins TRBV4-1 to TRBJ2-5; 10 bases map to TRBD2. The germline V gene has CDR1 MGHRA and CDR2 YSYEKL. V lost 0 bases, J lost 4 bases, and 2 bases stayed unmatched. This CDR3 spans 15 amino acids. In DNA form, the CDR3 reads TGCGCCAGCAGCCAAGAAAGGACTAGCGGAGAGACCCAGTACTTC. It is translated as CASSQERTSGETQYF.

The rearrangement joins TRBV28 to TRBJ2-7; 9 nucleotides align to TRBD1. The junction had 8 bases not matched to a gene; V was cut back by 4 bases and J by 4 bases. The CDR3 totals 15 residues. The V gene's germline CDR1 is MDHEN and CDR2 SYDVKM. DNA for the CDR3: TGTGCCAGCAGTTGGCCGGGACAGGGATGGTACGAGCAGTACTTC. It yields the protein CASSWPGQGWYEQYF.

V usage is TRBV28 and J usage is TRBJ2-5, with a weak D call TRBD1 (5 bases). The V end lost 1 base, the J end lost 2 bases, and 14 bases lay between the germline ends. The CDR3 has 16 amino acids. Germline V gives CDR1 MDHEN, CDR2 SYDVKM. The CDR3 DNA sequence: TGTGCCAGCAGTTTATATAAGGGGCAAAATCAAGAGACCCAGTACTTC. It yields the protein CASSLYKGQNQETQYF.

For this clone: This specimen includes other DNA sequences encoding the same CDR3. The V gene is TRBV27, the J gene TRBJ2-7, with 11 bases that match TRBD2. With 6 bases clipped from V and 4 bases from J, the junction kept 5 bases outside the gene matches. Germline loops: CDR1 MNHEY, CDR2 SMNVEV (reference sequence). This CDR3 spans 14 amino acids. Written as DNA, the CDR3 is TGTGCCAGCAGATTAGCGGGAGGGCCTTACGAGCAGTACTTC. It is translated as CASRLAGGPYEQYF.

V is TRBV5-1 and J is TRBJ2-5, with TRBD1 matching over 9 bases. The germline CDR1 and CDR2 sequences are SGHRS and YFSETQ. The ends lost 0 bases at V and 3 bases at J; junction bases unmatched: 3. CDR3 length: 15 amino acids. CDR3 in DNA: TGCGCCAGCAGCTTGGGGGACAGGGCTAAAGAGACCCAGTACTTC. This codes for CASSLGDRAKETQYF.

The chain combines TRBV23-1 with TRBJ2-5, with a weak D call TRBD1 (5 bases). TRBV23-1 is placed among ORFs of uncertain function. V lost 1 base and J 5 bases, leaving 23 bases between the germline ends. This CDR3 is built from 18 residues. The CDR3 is CASSQFWAERGCGETQYF. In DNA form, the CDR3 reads TGCGCCAGCAGTCAATTTTGGGCCGAAAGGGGCTGTGGGGAGACCCAGTACTTC.

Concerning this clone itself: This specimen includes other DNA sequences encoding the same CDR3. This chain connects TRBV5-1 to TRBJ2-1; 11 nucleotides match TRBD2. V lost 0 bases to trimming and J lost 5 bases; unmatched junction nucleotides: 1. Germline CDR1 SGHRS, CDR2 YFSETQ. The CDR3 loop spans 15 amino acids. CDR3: CASSLGLAGNNEQFF. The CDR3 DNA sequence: TGCGCCAGCAGCTTGGGACTAGCGGGAAACAATGAGCAGTTCTTC.

The CDR3 nucleotides are TGTGCCAGCAGCTCCTCCTCCGGGAACACCGGGGAGCTGTTTTTT. This codes for CASSSSSGNTGELFF. V is TRBV7-7 and J is TRBJ2-2; no definite D call. CDR3 length equals 15 residues. Per germline, CDR1 SSHAT and CDR2 FNYEAQ (reference sequence). The V end was cut by 4 bases, the J end by 1 base, with 10 bases between.

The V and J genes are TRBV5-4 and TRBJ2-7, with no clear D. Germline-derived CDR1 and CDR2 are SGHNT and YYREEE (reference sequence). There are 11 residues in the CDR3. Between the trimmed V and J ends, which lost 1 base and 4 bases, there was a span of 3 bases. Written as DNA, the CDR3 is TGTGCCAGCAGCTTGTATTACGAGCAGTACTTC. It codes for CASSLYYEQYF. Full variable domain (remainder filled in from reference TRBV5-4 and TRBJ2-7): ETGVTQSPTHLIKTRGQQVTLRCSSQSGHNTVSWYQQALGQGPQFIFQYYREEENGRGNFPPRFSGLQFPNYSSELNVNALELDDSALYLCASSLYYEQYFGPGTRLTVT.

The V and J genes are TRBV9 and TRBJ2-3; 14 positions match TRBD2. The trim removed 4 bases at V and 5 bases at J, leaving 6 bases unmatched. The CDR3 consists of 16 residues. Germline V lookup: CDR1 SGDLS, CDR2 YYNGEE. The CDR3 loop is CASSSGLAGVGDTQYF. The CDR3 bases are TGTGCCAGCAGCTCGGGACTAGCGGGAGTCGGAGATACGCAGTATTTT. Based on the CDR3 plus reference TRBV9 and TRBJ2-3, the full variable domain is DSGVTQTPKHLITATGQRVTLRCSPRSGDLSVYWYQQSLDQGLQFLIQYYNGEERAKGNILERFSAQQFPDLHSELNLSSLELGDSALYFCASSSGLAGVGDTQYFGPGTRLTVL.

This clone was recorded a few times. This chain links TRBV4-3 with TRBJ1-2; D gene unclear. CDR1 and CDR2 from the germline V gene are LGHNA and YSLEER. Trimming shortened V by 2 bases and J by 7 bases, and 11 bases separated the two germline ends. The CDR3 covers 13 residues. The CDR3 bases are TGCGCCAGCAGCCAAAGGGAACGCGGTGGCTACACCTTC. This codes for CASSQRERGGYTF.

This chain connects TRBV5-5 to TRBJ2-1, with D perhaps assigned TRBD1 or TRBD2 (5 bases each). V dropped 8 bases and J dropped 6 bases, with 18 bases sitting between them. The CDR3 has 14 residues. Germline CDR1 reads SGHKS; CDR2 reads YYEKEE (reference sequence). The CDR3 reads CARSRLPGPNEQFF. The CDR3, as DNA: TGTGCCAGAAGTCGACTACCGGGGCCCAATGAGCAGTTCTTC. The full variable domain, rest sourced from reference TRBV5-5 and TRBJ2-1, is DAGVTQSPTHLIKTRGQQVTLRCSPISGHKSVSWYQQVLGQGPQFIFQYYEKEERGRGNFPDRFSARQFPNYSSELNVNALLLGDSALYLCARSRLPGPNEQFFGPGTRLTVL.

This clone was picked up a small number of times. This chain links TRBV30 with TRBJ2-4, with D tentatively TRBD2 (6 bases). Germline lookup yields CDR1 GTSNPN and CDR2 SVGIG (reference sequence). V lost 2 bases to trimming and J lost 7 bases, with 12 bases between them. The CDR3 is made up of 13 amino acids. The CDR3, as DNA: TGTGCCTGGAGTCCGGGGGTTGTGAACATTCAGTACTTC. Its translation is CAWSPGVVNIQYF.

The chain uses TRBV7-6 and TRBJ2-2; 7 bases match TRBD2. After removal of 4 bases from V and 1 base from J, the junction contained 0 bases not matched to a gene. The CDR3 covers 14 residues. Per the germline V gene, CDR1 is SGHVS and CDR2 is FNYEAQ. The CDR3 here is CASSSSGNTGELFF. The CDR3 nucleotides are TGTGCCAGCAGCTCTAGCGGGAACACCGGGGAGCTGTTTTTT.

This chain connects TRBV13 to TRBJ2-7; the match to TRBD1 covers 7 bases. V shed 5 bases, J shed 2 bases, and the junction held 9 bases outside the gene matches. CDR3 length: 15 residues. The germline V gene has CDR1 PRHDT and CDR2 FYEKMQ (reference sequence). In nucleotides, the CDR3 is TGTGCCAGCAGCGATGCCGGGACAGACGCCTACGAGCAGTACTTC. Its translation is CASSDAGTDAYEQYF.